This T cell receptor (beta chain) was captured in a study of blood T cell repertoires in COVID-19. Across the study: Sites across the United States, Italy and Spain contributed samples from acute and convalescent COVID-19. In each case, the material was cDNA or gDNA derived from T cells, B-cell-depleted T cells, or PBMCs.

Generated by immunoSEQ multiplex PCR, the TCRdb table keeps only in-frame clones and is missing some. The sample contains roughly 250,000 clones, approximately 86% of which appear only once. The participants were between roughly 18 and 89 years old and came from some 23 US areas. Cohorts were assigned according to the clinical history that participants reported. The germline CDR1 and CDR2 sequences are SGHNT and YENEEA. V was shortened by 3 bases and J by 0 bases, with 8 bases between the two germline ends. The CDR3 runs to 14 residues. This receptor was taken from a woman aged 40-49 years with acute COVID-19. This sequence joins TRBV11-3 and TRBJ1-2; unclear D gene. Source material: PBMCs or T cells enriched from blood (not recorded which). CDR3: CASSLGRANYGYTF. The CDR3 coding sequence is TGTGCCAGCAGCTTGGGCAGAGCTAACTATGGCTACACCTTC.